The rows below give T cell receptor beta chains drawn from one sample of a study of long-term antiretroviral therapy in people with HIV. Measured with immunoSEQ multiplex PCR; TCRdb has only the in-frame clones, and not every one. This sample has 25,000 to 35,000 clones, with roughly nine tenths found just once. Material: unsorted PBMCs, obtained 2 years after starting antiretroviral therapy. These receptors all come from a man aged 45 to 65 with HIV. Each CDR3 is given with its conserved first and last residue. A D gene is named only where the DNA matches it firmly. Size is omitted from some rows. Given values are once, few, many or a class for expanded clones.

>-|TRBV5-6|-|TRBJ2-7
TGTGCCAGCAGCGACTGGGGGAGGAAGGGGGTCGAGCAGTACTTC
CASSDWGRKGVEQYF
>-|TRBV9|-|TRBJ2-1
TGTGCCAGCAGCGCCTCAGGGGTCGCCTCCTACAATGAGCAGTTCTTC
CASSASGVASYNEQFF
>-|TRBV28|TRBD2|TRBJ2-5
TGTGCCTCAATTAGCGGGGGGCAAGAGACCCAGTACTTC
CASISGGQETQYF
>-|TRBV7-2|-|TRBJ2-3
TGTGCCAGCAGCTCTTTCCGGGACCCTTCTAGCACAGATACGCAGTATTTT
CASSSFRDPSSTDTQYF
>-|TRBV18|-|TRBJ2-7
TGTGCCAGCTCTCAACAGGGTTTTGCTGGCCTTCAGTACTTC
CASSQQGFAGLQYF
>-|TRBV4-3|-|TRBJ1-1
TGCGCCAGCAGCCAAGGGGGAGACTCCTCGAGGGAAACTGAAGCTTTCTTT
CASSQGGDSSRETEAFF
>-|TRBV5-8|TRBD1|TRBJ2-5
TGTGCCAGCAGCCCACTGGGACAGGGAGAGGGGAAGACCCAGTACTTC
CASSPLGQGEGKTQYF
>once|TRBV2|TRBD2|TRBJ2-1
TGTGCCAGCACCTCCCGACGGAGCGGGAGTGGGAATGAGCAGTTCTTC
CASTSRRSGSGNEQFF
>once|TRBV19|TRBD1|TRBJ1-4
TGTGCCAGTAGTATCCAGGGGGCGGATGAAAAACTGTTTTTT
CASSIQGADEKLFF
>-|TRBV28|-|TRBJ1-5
TGTGCCAGCAGTTTTAATCAGCCCCAGCATTTT
CASSFNQPQHF
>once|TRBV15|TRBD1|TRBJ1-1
TGTGCCACCAGCAGCCGGGACAGGTACGGTTCGACTGAAGCTTTCTTT
CATSSRDRYGSTEAFF
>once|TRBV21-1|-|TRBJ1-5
TGTGCCAGCAGCAAAGAGGGAAAGGACAGCAAGCCCCATCGCAATCAGCCCCAGCATTTT
CASSKEGKDSKPHRNQPQHF
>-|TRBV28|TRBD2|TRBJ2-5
TGTGCCAGCAGCGTAGCGGGGGGGCTGAAGACCCAGTACTTC
CASSVAGGLKTQYF
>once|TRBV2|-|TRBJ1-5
TGTGCCAGCAGTGAAACGGGGGGACTTACTTATAGCAATCAGCCCCAGCATTTT
CASSETGGLTYSNQPQHF
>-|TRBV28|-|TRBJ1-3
TGTGCCAGCACCGAGCCCTGGACCGACATATATTTT
CASTEPWTDIYF
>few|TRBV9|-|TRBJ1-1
TGTGCCAGCAGCGACGAGGCTAACACTGAAGCTTTCTTT
CASSDEANTEAFF
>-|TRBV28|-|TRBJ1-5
TGTGCCGGTTGTGGACCGAATGATAGCAATCAGCCCCAGCATTTT
CAGCGPNDSNQPQHF
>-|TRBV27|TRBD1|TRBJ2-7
TGTGCCAGCAGTTTCCCGGGACAGGGGGCCTACGAGCAGTACTTC
CASSFPGQGAYEQYF
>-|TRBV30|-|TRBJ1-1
TGTGCCTGGAGTGCAAATGGGCTGGGAAACACTGAAGCTTTCTTT
CAWSANGLGNTEAFF
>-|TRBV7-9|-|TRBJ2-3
TGTGCCAGCAGCCGAGCATCAAGGTTCACAGATACGCAGTATTTT
CASSRASRFTDTQYF
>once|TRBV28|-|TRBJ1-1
TGTGCCAGCAGCTTAGAGACCGGGACGAGAGACACTGAAGCTTTCTTT
CASSLETGTRDTEAFF
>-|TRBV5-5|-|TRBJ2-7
TGTGCCAGCAGCTTGGTATCCAGCTCCTACGAGCAGTACTTC
CASSLVSSSYEQYF
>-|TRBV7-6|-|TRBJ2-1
TGTGCCAGCAGCTTAGCTCTGGGGTTCCCCTACAATGAGCAGTTCTTC
CASSLALGFPYNEQFF
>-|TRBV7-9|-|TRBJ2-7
TGTGCCAGCAGCCACCCGGGCTACTACGAGCAGTACTTC
CASSHPGYYEQYF
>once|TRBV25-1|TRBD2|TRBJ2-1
TGTGCCAGCAGTCCCGTTCCTAGCGGGAGGAAGGACAATGAGCAGTTCTTC
CASSPVPSGRKDNEQFF
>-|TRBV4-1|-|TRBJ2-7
TGCGCCAGCAGCTTAAGCGGAAGGCGGGGGCCCTACGAGCAGTACTTC
CASSLSGRRGPYEQYF
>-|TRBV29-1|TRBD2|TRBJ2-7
TGCAGCGCTCGACTAGCGGGAGGCTACGAGCAGTACTTC
CSARLAGGYEQYF
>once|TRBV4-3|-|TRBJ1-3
TGCGCCAGCAGCCCTGTCGCGGGGAGCTCTGGAAACACCATATATTTT
CASSPVAGSSGNTIYF
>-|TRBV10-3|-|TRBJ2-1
TGTGCCATCAGTGAGGATAACAATGAGCAGTTCTTC
CAISEDNNEQFF
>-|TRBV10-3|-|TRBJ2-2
TGTGCCATCAGTGAGCCGCGGACAGTCCCCAACACCGGGGAGCTGTTTTTT
CAISEPRTVPNTGELFF
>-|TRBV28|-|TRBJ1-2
TGTGCCAGCAGTTTATTGCAGGGGTGGGCCTATGGCTACACCTTC
CASSLLQGWAYGYTF
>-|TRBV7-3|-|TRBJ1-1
TGTGCCAGCAGCCTGGTGGGGGACACTGAAGCTTTCTTT
CASSLVGDTEAFF
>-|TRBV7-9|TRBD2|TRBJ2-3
TGTGCCAGCAGGTCTAGCGGGGGGCGGGAAGATACGCAGTATTTT
CASRSSGGREDTQYF
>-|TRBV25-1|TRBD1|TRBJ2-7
TGTGCCAGTAGGAAGACAGGGCCCCACTCCTACGAGCAGTACTTC
CASRKTGPHSYEQYF
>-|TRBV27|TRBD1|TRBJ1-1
TGTGCCAGTTCCTTCAGGGGGCACGTCACTGAAGCTTTCTTT
CASSFRGHVTEAFF
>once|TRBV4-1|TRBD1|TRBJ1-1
TGCGCCAGCAGCTCTTGGACAGGGGACACTGAAGCTTTCTTT
CASSSWTGDTEAFF
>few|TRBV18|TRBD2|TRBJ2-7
TGTGCCAGCTCACCCTCTAGCGGGGCCCTCGAGCAGTACTTC
CASSPSSGALEQYF
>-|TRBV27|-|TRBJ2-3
TGTGCCAGCAGTCGGAGGGACAGTACCACAGATACGCAGTATTTT
CASSRRDSTTDTQYF
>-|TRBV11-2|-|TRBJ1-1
TGTGCCAGCAGTATCTGGGGGAACACTGAAGCTTTCTTT
CASSIWGNTEAFF
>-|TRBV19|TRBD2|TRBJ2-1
TGTGCCAGTAGTATAACCGGGACTAGCCCTAATGAGCAGTTCTTC
CASSITGTSPNEQFF
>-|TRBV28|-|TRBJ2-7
TGTGCCAGCAGTTTGACCGGAGTTTACGAGCAGTACTTC
CASSLTGVYEQYF
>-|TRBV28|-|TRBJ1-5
TGTGCCAGCAGTCTTAATCAGCCCCAGCATTTT
CASSLNQPQHF
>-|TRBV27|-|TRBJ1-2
TGTGCCAGCAGTTTACGGGGCTCGAACTATGGCTACACCTTC
CASSLRGSNYGYTF
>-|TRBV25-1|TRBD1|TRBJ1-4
TGTGCCAGCAGTGGGGGAGACAGGGGCGGTGAAAAACTGTTTTTT
CASSGGDRGGEKLFF
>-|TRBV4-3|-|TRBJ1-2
TGCGCCAGCAGCCAAGAGTTGGCAGGAGCTAACTATGGCTACACCTTC
CASSQELAGANYGYTF
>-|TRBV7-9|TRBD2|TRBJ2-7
TGTGCCAGTACGACTAGCGGGAGAACAGCGCAGTACTTC
CASTTSGRTAQYF
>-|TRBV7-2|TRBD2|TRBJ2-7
TGTGCCAGCAGCTTAGCTAGCGGGGAATACGAGCAGTACTTC
CASSLASGEYEQYF
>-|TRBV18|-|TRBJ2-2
TGTGCCAGCTCACCACGGACCACCGGGGAGCTGTTTTTT
CASSPRTTGELFF
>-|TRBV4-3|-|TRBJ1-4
TGCGCCAGCAGCCACGAACTTACAGGGACGGCTAATGAAAAACTGTTTTTT
CASSHELTGTANEKLFF
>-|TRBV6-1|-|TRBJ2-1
TGTGCCAGCAGGGAAGGGGGTCGAAACTACAATGAGCAGTTCTTC
CASREGGRNYNEQFF
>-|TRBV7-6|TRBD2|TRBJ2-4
TGTGCCAGCAGCCTTTATAGCGGGAGGGTTCAAAACATTCAGTACTTC
CASSLYSGRVQNIQYF
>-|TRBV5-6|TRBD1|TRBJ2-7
TGTGCCAGCAGCCATGGACAGGGTGTTACCTACGAGCAGTACTTC
CASSHGQGVTYEQYF
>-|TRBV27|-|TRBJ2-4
TGTGCCAGCAGTTTAAGGACGGGAAACATTCAGTACTTC
CASSLRTGNIQYF
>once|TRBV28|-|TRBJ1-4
TGTGCCAGCAGTCCCGGGGCTAATGAAAAACTGTTTTTT
CASSPGANEKLFF
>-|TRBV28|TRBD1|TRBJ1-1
TGTGCCAGCAGTTTCTCTGGGACAGGGGGAACTGAAGCTTTCTTT
CASSFSGTGGTEAFF
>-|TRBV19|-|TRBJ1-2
TGTGCCAGTAGTATAGTGCAGACATATCGCTACACCTTC
CASSIVQTYRYTF
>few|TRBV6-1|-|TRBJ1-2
TGTGCCAGCAGTGAGGTTACGTATGGCTACACCTTC
CASSEVTYGYTF
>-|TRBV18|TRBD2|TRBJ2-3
TGTGCCAGCTCACTGACGGGGGGAAGCACAGATACGCAGTATTTT
CASSLTGGSTDTQYF
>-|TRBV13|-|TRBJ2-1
TGTGCCAGCAGCTTAGTTCGGTCAGGTGAGCAGTTCTTC
CASSLVRSGEQFF
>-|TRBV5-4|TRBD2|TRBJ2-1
TGTGCCAGCAGCGTCAGGACTAGCTCCTACAATGAGCAGTTCTTC
CASSVRTSSYNEQFF